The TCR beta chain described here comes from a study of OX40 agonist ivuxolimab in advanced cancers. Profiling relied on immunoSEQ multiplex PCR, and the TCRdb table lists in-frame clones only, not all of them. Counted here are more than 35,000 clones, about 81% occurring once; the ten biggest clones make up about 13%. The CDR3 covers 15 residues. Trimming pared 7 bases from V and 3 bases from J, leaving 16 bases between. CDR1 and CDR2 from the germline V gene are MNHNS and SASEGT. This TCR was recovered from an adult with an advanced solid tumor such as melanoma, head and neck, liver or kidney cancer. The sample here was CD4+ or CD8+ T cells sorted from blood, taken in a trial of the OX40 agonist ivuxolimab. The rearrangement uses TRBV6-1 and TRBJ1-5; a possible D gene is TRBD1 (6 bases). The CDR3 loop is CASTRQGDNNQPQHF. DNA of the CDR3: TGTGCCAGCACCAGGCAAGGGGACAACAATCAGCCCCAGCATTTT.